This is a list of T cell receptor beta chains from one sample in a study of CD8 T cells in ankylosing spondylitis. TCRdb independently ran MiXCR on the 5' RACE reads; one entry per CDR3 protein. This sample carries roughly 470,000 distinct CDR3 sequences, roughly 26% of them seen once, and the ten largest clones take 0.85% to 1%. The sequencing input was blood, either unsorted or a sorted T cell fraction (not recorded which). These receptors were taken from a male donor with ankylosing spondylitis. CDR3s include the opening cysteine and the closing phenylalanine or tryptophan. The order of the fields is D gene, V gene, clone size, CDR3 length, J gene, CDR3 DNA, CDR3 protein. The D gene is left open where the match is weak. Clone size appears in some rows only: once, few, many, or a class for an expanded clone.

>NA|TRBV2|NA|13|TRBJ2-5
TGTGCCAGCAGTGAAGCTAGCATAGAGACCCAGTACTTC
CASSEASIETQYF
>NA|TRBV20-1|NA|13|TRBJ2-1
TGCAGTGCTAGAGATCAGGGTGGGAATGAGCAGTTCTTC
CSARDQGGNEQFF
>TRBD2|TRBV7-8|NA|14|TRBJ2-1
TGTGCCAGCAGGCCCACTAGCGGCTACAATGAGCAGTTCTTC
CASRPTSGYNEQFF
>NA|TRBV12-3/TRBV12-4|few|14|TRBJ1-5
TGTGCCAGCAGTTTGGGACTGAACAATCAGCCCCAGCATTTT
CASSLGLNNQPQHF
>NA|TRBV2|few|11|TRBJ1-2
TGTGCCAGAGGGACGGACTATGGCTACACCTTC
CARGTDYGYTF
>NA|TRBV3-1|NA|13|TRBJ1-1
TGTGCCAGCAGCCAAGTTGCCTACACTGAAGCTTTCTTT
CASSQVAYTEAFF
>NA|TRBV27|few|9|TRBJ2-7
TGTGCCAGCCGCGAGGAGCAGTACTTC
CASREEQYF
>TRBD2|TRBV5-1|NA|15|TRBJ2-7
TGCGCCAGCAGCAAGACTAGCGGGGGAACCTACGAGCAGTACTTC
CASSKTSGGTYEQYF
>NA|TRBV12-3/TRBV12-4|NA|16|TRBJ1-3
TGTGCCAGCAGTTTTAGGACGCCAGGCTCTGGAAACACCATATATTTT
CASSFRTPGSGNTIYF
>NA|TRBV7-2|NA|14|TRBJ2-2
TGTGCCAGCAGCCCACTCCTCCAGGCCGGGGAGCTGTTTTTT
CASSPLLQAGELFF
>NA|TRBV5-1|NA|14|TRBJ1-6
TGCGCCAGCAGCTTGGCACAGACAAATTCACCCCTCCACTTT
CASSLAQTNSPLHF
>NA|TRBV12-3/TRBV12-4|NA|14|TRBJ2-2
TGTGCCAGCTCCCTAGCCGGGTCCACCGGGGAGCTGTTTTTT
CASSLAGSTGELFF
>TRBD1|TRBV19|NA|14|TRBJ2-1
TGTGCCAGTAGACGGGACAGAGAGTACAATGAGCAGTTCTTC
CASRRDREYNEQFF
>TRBD1|TRBV10-2|few|14|TRBJ1-2
TGCGCCAGCAGACCCGGACAGGTCACCTATGGCTACACCTTC
CASRPGQVTYGYTF
>TRBD1|TRBV25-1|NA|15|TRBJ2-7
TGTGCCAGCAGTGAATATACCCAAGACAGGGGAGAGCAGTACTTC
CASSEYTQDRGEQYF
>NA|TRBV15|few|14|TRBJ2-5
TGTGCCACCAGCAGACCCGGACCCTTCATGACCCAGTACTTC
CATSRPGPFMTQYF
>TRBD2|TRBV14|NA|17|TRBJ2-4
TGTGCCAGCAGCCAAGCAAGCGGGAGAAGTCTAAAAAACATTCAGTACTTC
CASSQASGRSLKNIQYF